These 25 T cell receptor beta chains were all obtained from the same sample, sequenced in a study of breast tumors, draining lymph nodes, adjacent tissues. Axillary draining lymph nodes of breast cancer patients supplied the node samples. TCRdb itself ran the multiplex PCR reads through MiXCR, one entry per CDR3 protein. This table holds approximately 170,000 distinct CDR3 sequences, around a third found once. Material for sequencing was axillary lymph node tissue. The source is a female donor with breast cancer. Some clones in this sample may be carry-over from other donors' samples.

This clonotype was found many times. The chain carries TRBV6-4 and TRBJ2-1; TRBD2 aligns across 15 bases. This CDR3 contains 18 residues. Germline V CDR1 and CDR2: MRHNA, SNTAGT. The V and J ends lost 8 bases and 7 bases, in that order; junction bases with no gene match: 15. The CDR3 spells CASVTGTSGGPVGNEQFF. CDR3 DNA: TGTGCCAGCGTAACCGGGACTAGCGGGGGGCCCGTGGGGAATGAGCAGTTCTTC.

This clonotype was seen at least ten times. V is TRBV12-3 or TRBV12-4 and J is TRBJ2-1, with a possible D match to TRBD2 (5 bases). Trimming removed 3 bases at V and 5 bases at J, with 11 bases between. The CDR3 totals 14 residues. CDR3 sequence (DNA): TGTGCCAGCAGTTTCTGGCGGGCGAACAATGAGCAGTTCTTC. Its translation is CASSFWRANNEQFF.

V gene TRBV20-1 combines with J gene TRBJ2-1, with 8 bases aligning to TRBD2. The germline CDR1 and CDR2 sequences are DFQATT and SNEGSKA (reference sequence). V lost 3 bases, J lost 9 bases, and 7 bases stayed unmatched. This CDR3 is 13 amino acids long. For the CDR3, the DNA is TGCAGTGCTAGCGGGGGGGTTAAGAGTGAGCAGTTCTTC. Encoded protein: CSASGGVKSEQFF.

The chain employs TRBV29-1 and TRBJ2-7; no clear D. This CDR3 has 12 residues. The germline V gene has CDR1 SQVTM and CDR2 ANQGSEA. The CDR3 sequence: CERRGSSYEQYF. The CDR3, as DNA: TGCGAGCGAAGAGGAAGCTCCTACGAGCAGTACTTC.

This clonotype was seen just once. Without the conserved terminal phenylalanine or tryptophan, this CDR3 likely stems from a read error. The J gene is TRBJ1-3, the V gene TRBV9; 11 positions agree with TRBD1. There are 14 residues in the CDR3. Germline V CDR1 and CDR2: SGDLS, YYNGEE. With V trimmed by 8 bases and J by 8 bases, 9 bases remained unmatched. The CDR3 loop is CASRDRGDGYTIYL. DNA for the CDR3: TGTGCCAGTAGGGACAGGGGGGATGGCTACACCATATATCTT.

This clonotype has a handful of counts. The chain joins TRBV27 to TRBJ2-3, with D perhaps matching TRBD1 or TRBD2 (5 bases each). V lost 2 bases and J lost 10, with 16 bases in between. The CDR3 runs to 14 residues. Germline V CDR1 and CDR2: MNHEY, SMNVEV (reference sequence). This CDR3 is CASSLLEGPDSQYF. CDR3 coding DNA: TGTGCCAGCAGTTTACTAGAGGGGCCCGATTCGCAGTATTTT.

This clonotype has a count of ten or more. The genes are TRBV18 and TRBJ1-3; 8 bases agree with TRBD1. CDR1 and CDR2 from the germline V gene are KGHSH and LQKENI. This CDR3 spans 14 amino acids. Trimming at V came to 5 bases and at J to 3 bases, leaving 3 bases not matched to a gene. The CDR3 region has the DNA TGTGCCAGCTCATCACAGGGGGATGGAAACACCATATATTTT. Translating gives CASSSQGDGNTIYF.

The rearrangement uses TRBV12-3 or TRBV12-4 and TRBJ1-5; D gene uncertain. The CDR3 is made up of 14 amino acids. With 9 bases removed from V and 7 bases from J, the gap between germline ends came to 19 bases. CDR3 in DNA: TGTGCCAGTCGGCGGGCCGAGATGCGACAGCCCCAGCATTTT. Translation: CASRRAEMRQPQHF.

The chain couples TRBV6-2 or TRBV6-3 to TRBJ2-3; D perhaps matches TRBD1 (5 bases). Trimming removed 10 bases at V and 7 bases at J, with 12 bases between. Germline V gives CDR1 MNHEY, CDR2 SVGEGT. This CDR3 region has 11 residues. CDR3 coding DNA: TGTGCCAACACGACAGCTTATACGCAGTATTTT. As protein: CANTTAYTQYF.

The chain links TRBV2 to TRBJ1-5; D not resolved. Germline-derived CDR1 and CDR2 are SNHLY and FYNNEI. Trimming cost V 8 bases and J 8 bases, with 16 bases left between them. The CDR3 has 13 residues. As DNA, the CDR3 is TGTGCCAGCGATGGGGAGCCCCCAGAGCCCCAGCATTTT. This gives the protein CASDGEPPEPQHF.

Turning to this clonotype: The final CDR3 position lacks the conserved phenylalanine or tryptophan, pointing to a likely read error. The chain combines TRBV19 with TRBJ2-3; 9 bases fit TRBD1. V lost 10 bases to trimming and J lost 0 bases; unmatched junction nucleotides: 8. CDR3 size: 15 residues. Germline V gives CDR1 LNHDA, CDR2 SQIVND (reference sequence). The CDR3 sequence is CANRDRASSTDTQYL. CDR3 bases: TGTGCCAACCGGGACAGGGCATCTAGCACAGATACGCAGTATCTT.

There are many counts of this clonotype. The chain employs TRBV15 and TRBJ2-7, with TRBD1 matching 10 bases. V lost 4 bases, J lost 1 base, and 4 bases stayed unmatched. Germline V gives CDR1 LNHNV, CDR2 YYDKDF (reference sequence). CDR3 length: 15 amino acids. The CDR3 coding sequence is TGTGCCACCAGCATGGGGACAGGGGTTTCCTACGAGCAGTACTTC. This gives the protein CATSMGTGVSYEQYF.

Comment on this clonotype: A much bigger clone sits one base away, suggesting this may be a read error. The CDR3 sequence: CSARAGGLVCNEQFF. DNA for the CDR3: TGCAGTGCTAGAGCCGGGGGACTGGTCTGCAATGAGCAGTTCTTC. The rearrangement uses TRBV20-1 and TRBJ2-1, with D tentatively TRBD2 (6 bases). Trimming took off 1 base at V and 6 bases at J, with 16 bases between the two ends. CDR3 length: 15 amino acids. Germline-derived CDR1 and CDR2 are DFQATT and SNEGSKA (reference sequence).

J is TRBJ2-3 and V is TRBV5-8; D might be TRBD1 or TRBD2, each matching 5 bases. Germline CDR1 is SGHTS and CDR2 is YDEGEE. Between the trimmed V and J ends, which lost 4 bases and 1 base, there was a span of 19 bases. The CDR3 contains 17 residues. The CDR3 region has the DNA TGTGCCAGCAGCCGACTACGGGGCGCAGGAGGCACAGATACGCAGTATTTT. Protein: CASSRLRGAGGTDTQYF.

In this sample, this clonotype turned up many times. The V and J genes are TRBV24-1 and TRBJ2-2; TRBD1 matches at 8 bases. V trimming: 0 bases; J trimming: 6 bases; junction bases outside the gene matches: 8. Germline V gives CDR1 KGHDR, CDR2 SFDVKD. This CDR3 comprises 17 residues. The DNA for the CDR3 is TGTGCCACCAGTGATTTGCGCGACAGGGGAATCGCCGGGGAGCTGTTTTTT. Translated: CATSDLRDRGIAGELFF.

At least ten counts were recorded for this clonotype. V is TRBV2 and J is TRBJ1-5; perhaps TRBD1 as D (6 bases). Germline CDR1 is SNHLY and CDR2 is FYNNEI. CDR3 length: 16 residues. V was clipped by 2 bases and J by 0 bases, with 11 bases between them. CDR3 residues: CASSEHRTVSNQPQHF. For the CDR3, the DNA is TGTGCCAGCAGTGAACACCGGACAGTTAGCAATCAGCCCCAGCATTTT. The full variable domain, in which reference TRBV2 and TRBJ1-5 provide the parts outside the CDR3, is EPEVTQTPSHQVTQMGQEVILRCVPISNHLYFYWYRQILGQKVEFLVSFYNNEISEKSEIFDDQFSVERPDGSNFTLKIRSTKLEDSAMYFCASSEHRTVSNQPQHFGDGTRLSIL.

A remark on this clonotype: A read error may produce the germline difference seen at one junction end. V and J are TRBV6-5 and TRBJ1-1; the D is unclear. The germline gives CDR1 MNHEY, CDR2 SVGAGI. The CDR3 covers 15 residues. For the CDR3, the DNA is TGTGCCATCAGTGAGTTGGAACTCCAGAACACTGAAGCTTTCTTT. Residues: CAISELELQNTEAFF.

The sample holds many counts of this clonotype. The J gene is TRBJ2-7, the V gene TRBV5-6, with 7 bases aligning to TRBD1. This CDR3 contains 14 residues. Germline trimming cut 3 bases from V and 3 bases from J; bases unmatched to any gene: 6. Germline V lookup: CDR1 SGHDT, CDR2 YYEEEE. The CDR3 loop is CASSSGQEIYEQYF. CDR3 DNA: TGTGCCAGCAGCTCTGGACAGGAGATCTACGAGCAGTACTTC. The whole variable domain, remainder taken from reference TRBV5-6 and TRBJ2-7, is DAGVTQSPTHLIKTRGQQVTLRCSPKSGHDTVSWYQQALGQGPQFIFQYYEEEERQRGNFPDRFSGHQFPNYSSELNVNALLLGDSALYLCASSSGQEIYEQYFGPGTRLTVT.

Ten or more counts support this clonotype. The genes are TRBV7-8 and TRBJ2-7; a weak D match, TRBD2 (5 bases). CDR1 is SGHVS, CDR2 FQNEAQ, per germline. Trimming removed 4 bases at V and 3 bases at J, with 16 bases between. The CDR3 loop spans 15 amino acids. This CDR3 reads CASSYLELAGYEQYF. In DNA, the CDR3 is TGTGCCAGCAGCTACTTAGAGCTCGCGGGCTACGAGCAGTACTTC.

Notes on this clonotype: The junction departs from the called germline gene at one end, perhaps through a read error. The genes are TRBV9 and TRBJ2-4, with 8 bases identical to TRBD1. Per germline, CDR1 SGDLS and CDR2 YYNGEE. The CDR3 spans 17 residues. The CDR3 loop reads CASSVADRGFTKTIQYF. For the CDR3, the DNA is TGTGCCAGCAGCGTAGCTGACAGGGGATTCACCAAAACCATTCAGTACTTC.

This clonotype was counted a few times. A read error may produce the germline difference seen at one junction end. This chain uses TRBV6-6 with TRBJ1-5; 7 bases match TRBD1. This CDR3 region has 15 residues. Germline CDR1 reads MNHNY; CDR2 reads SVGAGI (reference sequence). The CDR3 spells CASSHSQGSTQPQHF. As DNA, the CDR3 is TGTGCCAGCAGTCACTCACAGGGGTCCACCCAGCCCCAGCATTTT.

This clonotype came up many times. The chain uses TRBV15 and TRBJ2-5, with D tentatively TRBD2 (7 bases). The germline CDR1 and CDR2 sequences are LNHNV and YYDKDF (reference sequence). This CDR3 has 14 residues. V dropped 2 bases and J dropped 3 bases, with 10 bases sitting between them. Here the CDR3 reads CATSRKGGEETQYF. CDR3 in DNA: TGTGCCACCAGCAGAAAAGGGGGGGAAGAGACCCAGTACTTC.

This chain connects TRBV13 to TRBJ1-1; unclear D gene. Germline-derived CDR1 and CDR2 are PRHDT and FYEKMQ (reference sequence). Trimming took off 6 bases at V and 7 bases at J, with 18 bases between the two ends. The length of the CDR3 is 14 residues. DNA for the CDR3: TGTGCCAGCAGTGAAGTTCCGATGGTGGGTGAAGCTTTCTTT. Residues: CASSEVPMVGEAFF. The variable domain in full, completed from reference TRBV13 and TRBJ1-1, reads AAGVIQSPRHLIKEKRETATLKCYPIPRHDTVYWYQQGPGQDPQFLISFYEKMQSDKGSIPDRFSAQQFSDYHSELNMSSLELGDSALYFCASSEVPMVGEAFFGQGTRLTVV.

This clonotype was observed many times. The chain links TRBV18 to TRBJ2-7, with a tentative D call TRBD2 (6 bases). V was shortened by 6 bases and J by 5 bases, with 17 bases between the two germline ends. Germline V lookup: CDR1 KGHSH, CDR2 LQKENI. The length of the CDR3 is 14 residues. The CDR3 coding sequence is TGTGCCAGCTCTCCGAATGGAGGGCCACACGAGCAGTACTTC. Translation: CASSPNGGPHEQYF.

In this sample, this clonotype turned up many times. V usage is TRBV7-3 and J usage is TRBJ2-1; TRBD2 is a possible D gene (6 bases). Germline V gene data show CDR1 as SGHTA and CDR2 as FQGTGA. V lost 2 bases and J lost 7, with 15 bases in between. This CDR3 is built from 15 residues. CDR3 DNA sequence: TGTGCCAGCAGCTTAGTTGGACTAAATTTAAATGAGCAGTTCTTC. This translates into CASSLVGLNLNEQFF. Filled out from reference TRBV7-3 and TRBJ2-1, the complete variable domain reads GAGVSQTPSNKVTEKGKYVELRCDPISGHTALYWYRQSLGQGPEFLIYFQGTGAADDSGLPNDRFFAVRPEGSVSTLKIQRTERGDSAVYLCASSLVGLNLNEQFFGPGTRLTVL.